This TCR beta chain was sequenced during a study of T cell changes during pregnancy in multiple sclerosis. Data came from immunoSEQ multiplex PCR; TCRdb stores just in-frame clones and leaves some out. The repertoire consists of fewer than 60,000 clones, with 90% to 95% occurring once and the leading ten covering 10% to 13%. The germline V and J ends were trimmed by 0 bases and 7 bases, with 10 bases remaining between them. The CDR3 has 14 residues. CDR1 and CDR2 from the germline V gene are MNHEY and SVGAGI. The sample here was CD8+ T cells from peripheral blood mononuclear cells, taken after pregnancy. The TCR comes from a female donor with multiple sclerosis, enrolled in a pregnancy study. The J gene is TRBJ2-1, the V gene TRBV6-5; D might be TRBD2 (6 bases). The CDR3 DNA is TGTGCCAGCAGTTACTCGCGGGGTCGGAATGAGCAGTTCTTC. It translates to CASSYSRGRNEQFF.